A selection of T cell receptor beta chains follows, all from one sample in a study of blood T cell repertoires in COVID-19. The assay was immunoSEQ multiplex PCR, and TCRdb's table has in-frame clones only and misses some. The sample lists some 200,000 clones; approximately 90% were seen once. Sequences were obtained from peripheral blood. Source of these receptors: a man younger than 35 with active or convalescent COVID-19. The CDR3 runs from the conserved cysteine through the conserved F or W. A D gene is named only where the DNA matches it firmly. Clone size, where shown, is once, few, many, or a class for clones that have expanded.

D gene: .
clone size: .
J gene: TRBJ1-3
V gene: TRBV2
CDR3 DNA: TGTGCCAGCAGTGAAGAGGGGTCCCGCCGGGACACCATATATTTT
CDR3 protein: CASSEEGSRRDTIYF

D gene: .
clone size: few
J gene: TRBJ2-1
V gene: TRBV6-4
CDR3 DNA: TGTGCCAGCTCCTCTGGCGACAATAATGAGCAGTTCTTC
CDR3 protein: CASSSGDNNEQFF

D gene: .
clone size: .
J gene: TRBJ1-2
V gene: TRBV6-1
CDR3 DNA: TGTGCCAGCAGTGATCAGGGCCTTGGGGGCTACACCTTC
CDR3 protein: CASSDQGLGGYTF

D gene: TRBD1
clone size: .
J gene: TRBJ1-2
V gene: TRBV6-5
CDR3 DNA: TGTGCCATCCAGGAACAGGGGACCTCCGGCTACACCTTC
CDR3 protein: CAIQEQGTSGYTF

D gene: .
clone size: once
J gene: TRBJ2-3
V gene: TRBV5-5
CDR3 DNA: TGTGCCAGCGGCTCGACAGTAGATACGCAGTATTTT
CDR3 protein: CASGSTVDTQYF

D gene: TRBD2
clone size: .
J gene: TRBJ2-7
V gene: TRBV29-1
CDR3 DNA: TGCAGCGTTGTACTAGCGGGAGTATACGAGCAGTACTTC
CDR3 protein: CSVVLAGVYEQYF

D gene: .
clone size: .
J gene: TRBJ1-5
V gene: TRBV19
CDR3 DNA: TGTGCCAGTAGTATCACAGGTACCAAGAATCAGCCCCAGCATTTT
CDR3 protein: CASSITGTKNQPQHF

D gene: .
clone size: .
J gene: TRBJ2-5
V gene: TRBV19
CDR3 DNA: TGTGCCAGTAGTATGTTTGTTAGCAGGGTCGGTCAGACCCAGTACTTC
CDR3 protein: CASSMFVSRVGQTQYF

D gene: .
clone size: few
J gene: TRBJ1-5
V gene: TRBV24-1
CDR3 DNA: TGTGCCACCAGTGACCCACACAGAGGGAATCAGCCCCAGCATTTT
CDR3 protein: CATSDPHRGNQPQHF

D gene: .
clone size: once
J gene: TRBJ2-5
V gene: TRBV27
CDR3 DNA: TGTGCCAGCAGCGTAACAGGGCAAGAGACCCAGTACTTC
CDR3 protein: CASSVTGQETQYF

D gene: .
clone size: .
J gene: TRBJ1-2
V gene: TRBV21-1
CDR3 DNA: TGTGCCAGCACACAGGGGGATGGTGGCTACACCTTC
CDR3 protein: CASTQGDGGYTF

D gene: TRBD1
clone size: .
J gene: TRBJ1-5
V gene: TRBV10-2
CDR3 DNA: TGCGCCAGCAGTGGACAGGGGGATCAGCCCCAGCATTTT
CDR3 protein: CASSGQGDQPQHF

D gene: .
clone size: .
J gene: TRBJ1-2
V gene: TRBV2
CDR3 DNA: TGTGCCAGCAGTGCGACAACTAACTATGGCTACACCTTC
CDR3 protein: CASSATTNYGYTF

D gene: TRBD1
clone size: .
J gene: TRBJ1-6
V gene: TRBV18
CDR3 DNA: TGTGCCAGCTCACCATCTTACTCCAGGGGGAGAAATTCACCCCTCCACTTT
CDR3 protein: CASSPSYSRGRNSPLHF

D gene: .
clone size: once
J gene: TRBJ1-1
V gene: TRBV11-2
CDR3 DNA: TGTGCCAGCAGCTGGCCAGGGGCCATGAACACTGAAGCTTTCTTT
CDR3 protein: CASSWPGAMNTEAFF

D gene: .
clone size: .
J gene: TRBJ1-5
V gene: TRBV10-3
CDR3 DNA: TGTGCCATCAGCCCGGGGGACCCGGGGCATCAGCCCCAGCATTTT
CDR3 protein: CAISPGDPGHQPQHF

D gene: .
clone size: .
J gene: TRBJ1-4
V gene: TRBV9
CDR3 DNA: TGTGCCAGCAGCGTAGACCCAGGCAATGAAAAACTGTTTTTT
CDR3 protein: CASSVDPGNEKLFF

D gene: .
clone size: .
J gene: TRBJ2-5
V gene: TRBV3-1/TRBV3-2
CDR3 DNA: TGTGCCAGCAGCCAAGATCGGGATTATAGTACGGAGACCCAGTACTTC
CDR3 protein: CASSQDRDYSTETQYF

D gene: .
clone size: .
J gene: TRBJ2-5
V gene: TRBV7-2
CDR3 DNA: TGTGCCAGCAGCAACCAACCTAGCGGAGGGGGGGAGACCCAGTACTTC
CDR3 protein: CASSNQPSGGGETQYF

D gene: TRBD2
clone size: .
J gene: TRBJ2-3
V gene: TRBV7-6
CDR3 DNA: TGTGCCAGCAGGCGACTAGCGGGAGGGCTAGTCACAGATACGCAGTATTTT
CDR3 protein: CASRRLAGGLVTDTQYF

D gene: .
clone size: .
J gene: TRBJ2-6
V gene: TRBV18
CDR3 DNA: TGTGCCAGCTCACCAGGGCAGGGAGGCTCTGGGGCCAACGTCCTGACTTTC
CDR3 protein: CASSPGQGGSGANVLTF

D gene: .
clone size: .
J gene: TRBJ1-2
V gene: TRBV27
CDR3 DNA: TGTGCCAGCAGTTTATTGCGGGAGGACCATGGCTACACCTTC
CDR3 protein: CASSLLREDHGYTF